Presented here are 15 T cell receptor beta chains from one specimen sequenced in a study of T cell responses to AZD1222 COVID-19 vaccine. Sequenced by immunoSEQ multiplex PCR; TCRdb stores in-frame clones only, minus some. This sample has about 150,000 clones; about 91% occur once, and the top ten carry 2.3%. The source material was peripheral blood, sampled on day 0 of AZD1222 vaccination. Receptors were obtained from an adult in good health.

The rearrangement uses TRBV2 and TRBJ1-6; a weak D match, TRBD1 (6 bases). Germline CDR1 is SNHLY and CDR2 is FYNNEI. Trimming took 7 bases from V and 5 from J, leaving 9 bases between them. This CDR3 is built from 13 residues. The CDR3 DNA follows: TGTGCCAGCAAGGACAGCCATAATTCACCCCTCCACTTT. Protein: CASKDSHNSPLHF. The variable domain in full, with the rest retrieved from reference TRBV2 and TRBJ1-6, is EPEVTQTPSHQVTQMGQEVILRCVPISNHLYFYWYRQILGQKVEFLVSFYNNEISEKSEIFDDQFSVERPDGSNFTLKIRSTKLEDSAMYFCASKDSHNSPLHFGNGTRLTVT.

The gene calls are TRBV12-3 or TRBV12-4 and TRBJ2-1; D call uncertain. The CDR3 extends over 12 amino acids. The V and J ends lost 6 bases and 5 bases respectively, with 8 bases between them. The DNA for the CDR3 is TGTGCCAGCAGCCCCGTTGACAATGAGCAGTTCTTC. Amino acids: CASSPVDNEQFF.

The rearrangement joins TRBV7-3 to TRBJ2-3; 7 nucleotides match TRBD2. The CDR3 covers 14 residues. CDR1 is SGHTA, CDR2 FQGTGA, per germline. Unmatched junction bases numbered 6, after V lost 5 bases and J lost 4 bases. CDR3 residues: CASSPGGISDTQYF. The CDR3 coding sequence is TGTGCCAGCAGCCCCGGGGGGATCTCAGATACGCAGTATTTT.

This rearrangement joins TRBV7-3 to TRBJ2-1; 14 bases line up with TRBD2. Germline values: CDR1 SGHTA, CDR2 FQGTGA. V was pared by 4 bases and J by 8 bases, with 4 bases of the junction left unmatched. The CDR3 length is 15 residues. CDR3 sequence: CASSSPGLAGDEQFF. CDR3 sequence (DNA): TGTGCCAGCAGCTCCCCGGGACTAGCGGGAGATGAGCAGTTCTTC.

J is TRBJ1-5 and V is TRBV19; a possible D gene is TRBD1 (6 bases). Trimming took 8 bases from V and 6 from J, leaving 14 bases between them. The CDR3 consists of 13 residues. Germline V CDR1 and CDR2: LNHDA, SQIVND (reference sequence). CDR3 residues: CASLQGSGQPQHF. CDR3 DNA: TGTGCCAGTCTACAGGGTTCGGGTCAGCCCCAGCATTTT.

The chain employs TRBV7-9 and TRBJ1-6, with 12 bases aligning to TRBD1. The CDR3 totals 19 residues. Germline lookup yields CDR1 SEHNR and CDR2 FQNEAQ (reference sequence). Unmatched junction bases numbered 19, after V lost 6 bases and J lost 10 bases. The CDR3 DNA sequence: TGTGCCAGCAGTACTCCGGGACAGGGGGCCATTCGTCCTGGCTCACCCCTCCACTTT. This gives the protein CASSTPGQGAIRPGSPLHF.

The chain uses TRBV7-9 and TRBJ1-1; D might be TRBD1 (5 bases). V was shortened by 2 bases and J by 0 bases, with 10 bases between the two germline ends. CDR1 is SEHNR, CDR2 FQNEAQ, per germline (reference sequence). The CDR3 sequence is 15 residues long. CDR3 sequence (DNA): TGTGCCAGCAGCTTATACGGGGCCTTGAACACTGAAGCTTTCTTT. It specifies CASSLYGALNTEAFF.

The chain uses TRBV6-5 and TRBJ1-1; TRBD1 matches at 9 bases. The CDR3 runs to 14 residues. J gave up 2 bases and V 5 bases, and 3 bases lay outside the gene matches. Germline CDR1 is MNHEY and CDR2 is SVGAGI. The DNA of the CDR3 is TGTGCCAGCAGTAAGGGACAGGGTAACACTGAAGCTTTCTTT. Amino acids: CASSKGQGNTEAFF.

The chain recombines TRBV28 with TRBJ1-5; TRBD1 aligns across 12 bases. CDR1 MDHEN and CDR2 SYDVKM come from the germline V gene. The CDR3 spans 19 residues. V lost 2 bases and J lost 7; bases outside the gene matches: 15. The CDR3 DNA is TGTGCCAGCAGTTTAAATTTGGTGGGACAGGGGGCCCTCCCGCAGCCCCAGCATTTT. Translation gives CASSLNLVGQGALPQPQHF.

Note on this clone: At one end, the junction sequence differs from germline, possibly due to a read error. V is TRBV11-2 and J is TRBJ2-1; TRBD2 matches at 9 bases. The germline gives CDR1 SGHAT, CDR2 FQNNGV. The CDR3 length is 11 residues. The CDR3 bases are TGCGCGGGGGGGGATAACAATGAGCAGTTCTTC. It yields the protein CAGGDNNEQFF.

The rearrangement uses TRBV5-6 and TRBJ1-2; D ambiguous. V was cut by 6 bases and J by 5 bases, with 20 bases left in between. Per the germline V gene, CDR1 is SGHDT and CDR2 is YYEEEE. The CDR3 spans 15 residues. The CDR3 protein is CASTAVRGVGYGYTF. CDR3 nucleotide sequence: TGTGCCAGCACCGCCGTTCGGGGAGTAGGGTATGGCTACACCTTC.

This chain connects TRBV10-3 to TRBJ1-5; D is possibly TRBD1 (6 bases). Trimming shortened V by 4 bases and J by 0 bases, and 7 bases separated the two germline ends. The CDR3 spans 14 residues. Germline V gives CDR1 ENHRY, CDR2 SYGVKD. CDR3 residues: CAISGTDSNQPQHF. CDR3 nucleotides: TGTGCCATCAGTGGGACAGATAGCAATCAGCCCCAGCATTTT.

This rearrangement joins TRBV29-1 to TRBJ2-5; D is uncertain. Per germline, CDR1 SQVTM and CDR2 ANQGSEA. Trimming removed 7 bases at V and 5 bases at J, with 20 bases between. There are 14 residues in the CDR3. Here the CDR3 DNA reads TGCAGCGCTCACCGCTCCCCGCCAGAGGAGACCCAGTACTTC. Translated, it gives CSAHRSPPEETQYF.

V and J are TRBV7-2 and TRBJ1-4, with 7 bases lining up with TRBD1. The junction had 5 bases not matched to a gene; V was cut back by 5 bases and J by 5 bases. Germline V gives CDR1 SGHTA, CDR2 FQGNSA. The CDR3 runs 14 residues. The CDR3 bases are TGTGCCAGCAGCGCGGGACAGTACAATGAAAAACTGTTTTTT. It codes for CASSAGQYNEKLFF.

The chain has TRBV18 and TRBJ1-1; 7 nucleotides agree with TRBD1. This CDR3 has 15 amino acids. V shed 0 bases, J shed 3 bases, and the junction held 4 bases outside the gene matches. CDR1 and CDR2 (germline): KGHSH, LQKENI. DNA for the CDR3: TGTGCCAGCTCACCACCGGCGCAGGGGGACACTGAAGCTTTCTTT. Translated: CASSPPAQGDTEAFF.